The clone carrying this TCR beta chain was observed once. The data originate from a study of blood T cell repertoires in COVID-19. Study-level background: T cells, B-cell-depleted T cells, or PBMCs supplied cDNA or gDNA.

Generated by immunoSEQ multiplex PCR, the TCRdb table keeps only in-frame clones and is missing some. The sample lists under 250,000 clones, 86% seen once, with 5% to 7% in the top ten. The CDR3 spans 15 residues. Germline lookup yields CDR1 SGHTA and CDR2 FQGNSA. V was clipped by 2 bases and J by 0 bases, with 8 bases between them. The receptor was derived from a woman of 80 years or more with COVID-19, enrolled during active disease. The chain recombines TRBV7-2 with TRBJ1-5; D not certain. The material sequenced was peripheral blood. CDR3 residues: CASSLTTDSNQPQHF. The DNA for the CDR3 is TGTGCCAGCAGCTTAACCACAGATAGCAATCAGCCCCAGCATTTT.